This T cell receptor beta chain was captured by sequencing in a study of T cells after somatic rescue of genetic block. Sequenced by immunoSEQ multiplex PCR; TCRdb stores in-frame clones only, minus some. This repertoire shows under 150,000 clones, 90% to 95% found once; its top ten account for roughly 1.5%. The germline V gene encodes CDR1 SGDLS and CDR2 YYNGEE. The CDR3 totals 15 residues. Unmatched junction bases numbered 3, after V lost 0 bases and J lost 4 bases. This clone was picked up one time. The sequencing sample was made of peripheral blood mononuclear cells (PBMCs). The clonotype originates from a woman between 18 and 29 years old. J is TRBJ2-7 and V is TRBV9; 11 nucleotides align to TRBD2. The CDR3: CASSVELAGVYEQYF. CDR3 coding DNA: TGTGCCAGCAGCGTAGAACTAGCGGGGGTATACGAGCAGTACTTC. Using reference TRBV9 and TRBJ2-7 for the parts outside the CDR3, the full variable domain is DSGVTQTPKHLITATGQRVTLRCSPRSGDLSVYWYQQSLDQGLQFLIQYYNGEERAKGNILERFSAQQFPDLHSELNLSSLELGDSALYFCASSVELAGVYEQYFGPGTRLTVT.